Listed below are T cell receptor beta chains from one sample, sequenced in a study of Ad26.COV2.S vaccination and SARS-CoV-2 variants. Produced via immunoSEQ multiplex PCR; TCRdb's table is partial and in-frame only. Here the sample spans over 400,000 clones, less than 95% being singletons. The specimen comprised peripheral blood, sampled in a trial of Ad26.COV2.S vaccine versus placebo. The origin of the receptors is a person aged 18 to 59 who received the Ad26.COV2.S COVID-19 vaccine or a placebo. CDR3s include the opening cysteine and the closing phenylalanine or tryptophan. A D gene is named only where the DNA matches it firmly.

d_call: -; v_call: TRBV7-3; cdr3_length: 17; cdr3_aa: CASSLRPLIDQYNEQFF
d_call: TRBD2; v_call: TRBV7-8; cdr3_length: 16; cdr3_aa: CASSSPTSGRGETQYF
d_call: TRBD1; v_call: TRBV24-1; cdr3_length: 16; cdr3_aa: CATSPQGALSNQPQHF
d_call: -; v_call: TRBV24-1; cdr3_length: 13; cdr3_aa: CATSDLREGIQYF
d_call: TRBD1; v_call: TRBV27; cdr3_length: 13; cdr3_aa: CASSEGGGSRQYF
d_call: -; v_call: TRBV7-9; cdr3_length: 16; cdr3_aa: CASSVPTGPSGNTIYF
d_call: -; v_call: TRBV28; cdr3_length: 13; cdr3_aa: CASSLGGGGSYTF
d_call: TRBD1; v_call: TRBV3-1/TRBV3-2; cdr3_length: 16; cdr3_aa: CASSRETGGEGEKLFF
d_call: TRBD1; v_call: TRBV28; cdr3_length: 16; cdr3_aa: CASSFSGGQGEETQYF
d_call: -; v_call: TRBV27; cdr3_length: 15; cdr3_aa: CASSFGRQAQFAQHF
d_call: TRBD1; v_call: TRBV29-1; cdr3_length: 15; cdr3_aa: CSVATGALGKNIQYF
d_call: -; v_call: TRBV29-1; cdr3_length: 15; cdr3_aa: CSVARGQPNTGELFF
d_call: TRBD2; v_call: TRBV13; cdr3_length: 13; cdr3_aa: CASSLVAGDLQYF
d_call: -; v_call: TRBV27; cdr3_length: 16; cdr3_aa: CASSLGRTDPYSPLHF
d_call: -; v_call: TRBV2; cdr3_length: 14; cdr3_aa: CASSEARGDYGYTF
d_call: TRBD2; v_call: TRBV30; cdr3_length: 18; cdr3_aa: CASLAGGPGLHSTDTQYF
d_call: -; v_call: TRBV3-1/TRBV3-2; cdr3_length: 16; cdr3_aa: CASSHTQQGLGSPLHF
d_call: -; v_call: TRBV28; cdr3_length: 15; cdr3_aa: CASTSPTGYNSPLHF
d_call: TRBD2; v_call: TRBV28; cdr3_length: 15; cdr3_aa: CASPPYGRVTDTQYF
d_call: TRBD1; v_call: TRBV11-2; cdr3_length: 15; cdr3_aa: CASSLLRTGGAEAFF
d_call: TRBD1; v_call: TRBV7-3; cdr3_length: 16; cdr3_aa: CASSLRRQGALNEQFF
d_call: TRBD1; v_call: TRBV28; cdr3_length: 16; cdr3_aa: CASSLWGGQGNSPLHF
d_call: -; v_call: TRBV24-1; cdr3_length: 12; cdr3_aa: CATSGGSYEQYF
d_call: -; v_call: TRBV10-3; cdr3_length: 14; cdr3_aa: CAISEVAGSGEAFF
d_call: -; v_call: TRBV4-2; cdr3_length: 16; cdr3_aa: CASSQAPLARNNEQFF
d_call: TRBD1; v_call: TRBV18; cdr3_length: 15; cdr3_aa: CASSGPGTGNYEQYF
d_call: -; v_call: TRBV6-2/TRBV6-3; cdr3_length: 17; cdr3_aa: CASSYSPGSPVYSPLHF
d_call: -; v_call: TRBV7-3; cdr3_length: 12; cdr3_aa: CASSLRATEAFF